This TCR beta chain appears in the sequencing data of a study of cytomegalovirus exposure and HLA in healthy donors. In the case of this clone: Its antigen is currently unknown.

The CDR3 sequence is 17 residues long. Study-wide findings and caveats: Presence/absence comparisons presumed near-even sequencing depth among donors.

In the PCR, 60 Vbeta and 13 Jbeta primers were used. The method was immunoSEQ multiplex PCR; TCRdb's version includes in-frame clones alone and lacks a portion of them. The table records around 160,000 clones, roughly two thirds of them present only once. The chain uses TRBV12-2 and TRBJ2-1; the DNA was not used to check the table's D call, TRBD1. TRBV12-2 is a listed pseudogene. The clonotype originates from a woman between 18 and 29 years old in good health and CMV-seropositive. The source material was PBMCs. DNA for the CDR3: TGTGCAAGTCGCTTAGCGGGAGGGATTGGGACAGGGAATGAGCAGTTCTTC. Residues: CASRLAGGIGTGNEQFF.